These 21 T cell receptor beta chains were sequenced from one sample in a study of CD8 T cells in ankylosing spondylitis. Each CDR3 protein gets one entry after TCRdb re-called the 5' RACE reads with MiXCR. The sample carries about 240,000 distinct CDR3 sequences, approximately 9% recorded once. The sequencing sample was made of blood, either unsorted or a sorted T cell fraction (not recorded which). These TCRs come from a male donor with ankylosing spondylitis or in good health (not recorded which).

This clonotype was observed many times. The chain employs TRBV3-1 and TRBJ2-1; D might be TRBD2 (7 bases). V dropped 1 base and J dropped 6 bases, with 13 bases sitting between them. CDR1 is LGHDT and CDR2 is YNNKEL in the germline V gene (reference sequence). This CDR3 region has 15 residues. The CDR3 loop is CASSQGLGGVNEQFF. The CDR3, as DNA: TGTGCCAGCAGCCAAGGACTAGGGGGGGTCAATGAGCAGTTCTTC.

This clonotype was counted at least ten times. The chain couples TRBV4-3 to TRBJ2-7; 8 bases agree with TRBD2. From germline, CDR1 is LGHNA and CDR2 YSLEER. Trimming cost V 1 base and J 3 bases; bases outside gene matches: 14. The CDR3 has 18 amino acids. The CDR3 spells CASSQAWRAGGLYYEQYF. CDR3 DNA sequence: TGCGCCAGCAGCCAAGCTTGGAGGGCGGGGGGCCTGTACTACGAGCAGTACTTC.

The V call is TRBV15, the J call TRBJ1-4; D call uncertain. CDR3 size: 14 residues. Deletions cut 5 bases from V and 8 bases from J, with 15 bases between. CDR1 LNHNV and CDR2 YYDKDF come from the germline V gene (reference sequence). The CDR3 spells CATSRRGREEKLFF. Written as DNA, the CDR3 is TGTGCCACCAGCCGTCGCGGCAGAGAAGAAAAACTGTTTTTT.

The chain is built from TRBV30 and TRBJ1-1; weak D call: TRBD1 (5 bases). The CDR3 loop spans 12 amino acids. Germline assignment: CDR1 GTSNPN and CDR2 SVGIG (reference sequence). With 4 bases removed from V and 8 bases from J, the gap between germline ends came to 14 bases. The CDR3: CAWTGPVGEAFF. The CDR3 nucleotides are TGTGCCTGGACAGGGCCGGTCGGGGAAGCTTTCTTT. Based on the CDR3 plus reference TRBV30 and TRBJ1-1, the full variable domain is SQTIHQWPATLVQPVGSPLSLECTVEGTSNPNLYWYRQAAGRGLQLLFYSVGIGQISSEVPQNLSASRPQDRQFILSSKKLLLSDSGFYLCAWTGPVGEAFFGQGTRLTVV.

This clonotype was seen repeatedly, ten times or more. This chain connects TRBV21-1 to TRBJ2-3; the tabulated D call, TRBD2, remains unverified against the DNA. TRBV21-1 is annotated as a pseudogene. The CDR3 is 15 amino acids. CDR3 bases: TGTGCCAGCAAAGACGGAGAGAGGGGCACAGATACGCAGTATTTT. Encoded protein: CASKDGERGTDTQYF.

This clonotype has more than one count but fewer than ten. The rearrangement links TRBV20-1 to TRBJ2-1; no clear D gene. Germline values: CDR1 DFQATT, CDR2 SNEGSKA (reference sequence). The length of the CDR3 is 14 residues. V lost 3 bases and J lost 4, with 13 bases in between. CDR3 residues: CSASPGRSYNEQFF. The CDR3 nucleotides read TGCAGTGCTAGCCCGGGTCGGTCGTACAATGAGCAGTTCTTC.

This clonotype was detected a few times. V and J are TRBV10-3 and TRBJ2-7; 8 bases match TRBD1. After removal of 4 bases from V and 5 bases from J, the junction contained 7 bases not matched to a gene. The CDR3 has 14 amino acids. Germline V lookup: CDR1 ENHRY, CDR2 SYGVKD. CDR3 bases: TGTGCCATCAGTGGTAAAGACAGGGGCCACGAGCAGTACTTC. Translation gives CAISGKDRGHEQYF.

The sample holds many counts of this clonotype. CDR3 DNA: TGTGCCAGCAGCTTAGGGCCCGGGACAGACCCATTACCGGACTATGGCTACACCTTC. Protein: CASSLGPGTDPLPDYGYTF. V gene TRBV7-2 combines with J gene TRBJ1-2, with 7 nucleotides matching TRBD1. Unmatched junction bases numbered 17, after V lost 1 base and J lost 3 bases. Germline CDR1 SGHTA, CDR2 FQGNSA. The CDR3 loop spans 19 amino acids.

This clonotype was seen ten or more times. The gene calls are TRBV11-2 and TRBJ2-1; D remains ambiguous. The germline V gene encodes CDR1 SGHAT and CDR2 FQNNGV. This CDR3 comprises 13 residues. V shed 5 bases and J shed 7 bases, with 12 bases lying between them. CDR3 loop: CASSPEVGNEQFF. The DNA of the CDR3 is TGTGCCAGCAGCCCTGAGGTGGGGAATGAGCAGTTCTTC.

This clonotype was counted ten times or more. The CDR3 DNA reads as TGTGCCAGCAGCTTAAAGATCGCGGAGACCCAGTACTTC. This codes for CASSLKIAETQYF. The chain couples TRBV7-2 to TRBJ2-5; D call uncertain. V gave up 2 bases and J gave up 5 bases, with 9 bases separating them. The germline CDR1 and CDR2 sequences are SGHTA and FQGNSA. The CDR3 has 13 amino acids.

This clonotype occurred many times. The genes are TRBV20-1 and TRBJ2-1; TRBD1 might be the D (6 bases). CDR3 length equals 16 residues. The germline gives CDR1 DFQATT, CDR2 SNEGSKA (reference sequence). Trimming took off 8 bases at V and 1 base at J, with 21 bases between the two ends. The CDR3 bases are TGCAGTCCCTCCCCCAGGGGAGCGTTTTCCTACAATGAGCAGTTCTTC. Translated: CSPSPRGAFSYNEQFF.

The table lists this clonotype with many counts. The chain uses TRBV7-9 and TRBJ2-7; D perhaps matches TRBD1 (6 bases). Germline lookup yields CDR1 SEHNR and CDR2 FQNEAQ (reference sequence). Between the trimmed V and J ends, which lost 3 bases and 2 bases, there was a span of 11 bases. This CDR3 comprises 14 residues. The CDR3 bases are TGTGCCAGCAGCTTCGGTGACAGGCCCTACGAGCAGTACTTC. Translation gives CASSFGDRPYEQYF.

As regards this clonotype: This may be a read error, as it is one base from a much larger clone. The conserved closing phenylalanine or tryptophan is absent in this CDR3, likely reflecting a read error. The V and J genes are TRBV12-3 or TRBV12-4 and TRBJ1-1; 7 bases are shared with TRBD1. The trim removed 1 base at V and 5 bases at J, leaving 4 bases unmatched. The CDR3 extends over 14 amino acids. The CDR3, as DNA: TGTGCCAGCAGTTTAGAGGGACAGCGGACTGAAGCTTTCCTT. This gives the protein CASSLEGQRTEAFL.

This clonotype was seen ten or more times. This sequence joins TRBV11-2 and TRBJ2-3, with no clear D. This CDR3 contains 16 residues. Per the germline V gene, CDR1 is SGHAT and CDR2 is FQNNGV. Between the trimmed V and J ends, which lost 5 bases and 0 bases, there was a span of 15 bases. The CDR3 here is CASSNGARASTDTQYF. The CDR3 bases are TGTGCCAGCAGCAACGGAGCCCGCGCTAGCACAGATACGCAGTATTTT.

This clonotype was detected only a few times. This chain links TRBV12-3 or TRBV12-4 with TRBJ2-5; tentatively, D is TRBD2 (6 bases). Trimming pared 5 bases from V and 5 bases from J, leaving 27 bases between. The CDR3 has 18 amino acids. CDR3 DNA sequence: TGTGCCAGCAGTGCTCGGGTGAAGAGGAGGGCCCTCGAGGAGACCCAGTACTTC. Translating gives CASSARVKRRALEETQYF.

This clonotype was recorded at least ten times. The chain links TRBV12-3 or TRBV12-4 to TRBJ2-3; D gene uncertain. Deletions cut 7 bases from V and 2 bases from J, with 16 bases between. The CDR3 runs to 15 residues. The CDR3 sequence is CASTEYGGNTDTQYF. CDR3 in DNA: TGTGCCAGCACCGAGTACGGTGGTAACACAGATACGCAGTATTTT.

As DNA, the CDR3 is TGTGCCAGCAGCTTGGACGTCTCCCGCGGGGGCACTGAAGCTTTCTTT. It encodes CASSLDVSRGGTEAFF. The V gene is TRBV5-5, the J gene TRBJ1-1; D might be TRBD1 (5 bases). Per germline, CDR1 SGHKS and CDR2 YYEKEE (reference sequence). The CDR3 is 16 residues long. The V and J ends lost 0 bases and 4 bases respectively, with 16 bases between them. Filled out from reference TRBV5-5 and TRBJ1-1, the complete variable domain reads DAGVTQSPTHLIKTRGQQVTLRCSPISGHKSVSWYQQVLGQGPQFIFQYYEKEERGRGNFPDRFSARQFPNYSSELNVNALLLGDSALYLCASSLDVSRGGTEAFFGQGTRLTVV.

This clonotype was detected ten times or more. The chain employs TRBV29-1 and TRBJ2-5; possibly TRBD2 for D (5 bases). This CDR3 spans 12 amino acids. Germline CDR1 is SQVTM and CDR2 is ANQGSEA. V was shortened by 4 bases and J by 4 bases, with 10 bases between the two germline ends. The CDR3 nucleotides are TGCAGCGTTGTAGCGATCGGAGAGACCCAGTACTTC. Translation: CSVVAIGETQYF.

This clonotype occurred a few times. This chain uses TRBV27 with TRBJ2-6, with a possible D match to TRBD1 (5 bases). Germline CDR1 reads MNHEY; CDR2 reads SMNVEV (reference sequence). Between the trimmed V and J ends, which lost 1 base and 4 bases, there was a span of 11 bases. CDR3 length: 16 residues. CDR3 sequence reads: CASSLLPGRGANVLTF. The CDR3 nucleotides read TGTGCCAGCAGTTTATTGCCAGGGCGCGGGGCCAACGTCCTGACTTTC.

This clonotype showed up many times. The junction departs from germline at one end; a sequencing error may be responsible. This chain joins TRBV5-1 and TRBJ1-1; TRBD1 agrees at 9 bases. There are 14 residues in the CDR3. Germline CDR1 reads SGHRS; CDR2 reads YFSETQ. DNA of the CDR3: TGCGCCAGCAGCGTAGGACAGGGGAACTCTGAAGCTTTCTTT. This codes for CASSVGQGNSEAFF.

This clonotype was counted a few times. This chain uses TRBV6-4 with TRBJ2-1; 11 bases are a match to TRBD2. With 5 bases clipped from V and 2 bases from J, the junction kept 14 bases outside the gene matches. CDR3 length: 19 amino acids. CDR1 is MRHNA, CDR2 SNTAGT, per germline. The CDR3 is CASSHPGRGTSGPYNEQFF. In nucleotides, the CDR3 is TGTGCCAGCAGTCACCCAGGGAGAGGGACTAGCGGCCCCTACAATGAGCAGTTCTTC.